The clone carrying this TCR beta chain was seen a handful of times. Its specificity is unknown. Trimming pared 0 bases from V and 6 bases from J, leaving 5 bases between. The CDR3 is made up of 12 amino acids. The germline gives CDR1 SEHNR, CDR2 FQNEAQ (reference sequence). Noted treatment: oral pan-JAK inhibitor, 5-10 mg twice daily. Samples from alopecia areata patients were lesional scalp punch biopsies and peripheral blood. The record originates from a study of CD8+ T cells in alopecia areata. Overall study findings and caveats: Within the top 100, expanded CD8+ clones significantly decreased with tofacitinib, as did scalp clonality. Scalp sample data also include resident alphabeta T cells from normal skin. Lesional scalp, notably in alopecia totalis/universalis, had clonality above that of normal scalp.

Investigators isolated RNA and reverse transcribed it into cDNA to act as the sequencing template. The data were produced by immunoSEQ multiplex PCR, yet TCRdb's version contains in-frame clones alone and is incomplete. Among roughly 180,000 clones listed, about 47% were seen once. This chain uses TRBV7-9 with TRBJ1-2; D ambiguous. The sequences come from CD8+ T cells sorted from blood, collected at approximately week 52, from a patient treated with tofacitinib. This TCR came from a human donor with alopecia areata. The CDR3 loop is CASSLATDGYTF. The CDR3 DNA reads as TGTGCCAGCAGCTTAGCCACGGATGGCTACACCTTC. Full variable domain (missing parts from reference TRBV7-9 and TRBJ1-2): DTGVSQNPRHKITKRGQNVTFRCDPISEHNRLYWYRQTLGQGPEFLTYFQNEAQLEKSRLLSDRFSAERPKGSFSTLEIQRTEQGDSAMYLCASSLATDGYTFGSGTRLTVV.